The 7 T cell receptor beta chains below all came from one sample that was sequenced in a study of T cell responses to AZD1222 COVID-19 vaccine. Some clones are missing from TCRdb's copy, which holds only in-frame ones; the method was immunoSEQ multiplex PCR. The table records around 110,000 clones, about 92% of them present only once. The sample consisted of peripheral blood, taken on day 0 of AZD1222 vaccination. These receptors were taken from an adult in good health.

The rearrangement links TRBV19 to TRBJ1-5; the match to TRBD1 covers 10 bases. From germline, CDR1 is LNHDA and CDR2 SQIVND (reference sequence). The CDR3 sequence is 16 residues long. V was clipped by 3 bases and J by 3 bases; unmatched bases: 5. The CDR3 loop reads CASSIDGQGVNQPQHF. CDR3 nucleotides: TGTGCCAGTAGTATTGACGGACAGGGGGTCAATCAGCCCCAGCATTTT.

The chain employs TRBV15 and TRBJ1-3; D call uncertain. This CDR3 is built from 13 residues. The V end lost 4 bases, the J end lost 0 bases, and 4 bases lay between the germline ends. Germline V gives CDR1 LNHNV, CDR2 YYDKDF (reference sequence). CDR3 bases: TGTGCCACCAGCAAGGCCTCTGGAAACACCATATATTTT. Protein sequence: CATSKASGNTIYF.

The chain is built from TRBV6-5 and TRBJ1-1, with 7 positions matching TRBD1. The trim removed 6 bases at V and 5 bases at J, leaving 6 bases unmatched. The CDR3 is made up of 13 amino acids. CDR1 MNHEY and CDR2 SVGAGI come from the germline V gene. The chain's CDR3 is CASSVRDSTEAFF. Here the CDR3 DNA reads TGTGCCAGCAGCGTCCGGGACAGTACTGAAGCTTTCTTT.

The chain is built from TRBV5-1 and TRBJ2-1; possibly TRBD2 for D (5 bases). V was clipped by 1 base and J by 4 bases, with 9 bases between them. CDR1 and CDR2 from the germline V gene are SGHRS and YFSETQ. The CDR3 runs 14 residues. In nucleotides, the CDR3 is TGCGCCAGCAGCTTGAGAAGCGGTTACAATGAGCAGTTCTTC. It translates to CASSLRSGYNEQFF. Looking up the rest from reference TRBV5-1 and TRBJ2-1 gives the full variable domain: KAGVTQTPRYLIKTRGQQVTLSCSPISGHRSVSWYQQTPGQGLQFLFEYFSETQRNKGNFPGRFSGRQFSNSRSEMNVSTLELGDSALYLCASSLRSGYNEQFFGPGTRLTVL.

The chain joins TRBV30 to TRBJ1-5; D is perhaps TRBD1 (5 bases). This CDR3 has 14 amino acids. Germline V gene lookup returns CDR1 GTSNPN and CDR2 SVGIG (reference sequence). V was shortened by 4 bases and J by 6 bases, with 16 bases between the two germline ends. CDR3 nucleotides: TGTGCCTGGAATGCGGAGGCCGGGGGTCAGCCCCAGCATTTT. It encodes CAWNAEAGGQPQHF.

V gene TRBV4-1 combines with J gene TRBJ1-2; D ambiguous. The CDR3 covers 13 residues. V lost 1 base, J lost 2 bases, and 5 bases lay in between. Germline V gene sequence: CDR1 MGHRA, CDR2 YSYEKL. CDR3 nucleotides: TGCGCCAGCAGCCAAGTAGGGAACTATGGCTACACCTTC. Translation gives CASSQVGNYGYTF.

This chain uses TRBV6-5 with TRBJ1-2, with TRBD1 identical over 10 bases. Germline CDR1 MNHEY, CDR2 SVGAGI. This CDR3 is built from 15 residues. With V trimmed by 6 bases and J by 7 bases, 11 bases remained unmatched. The CDR3 sequence: CASRPPGTGVSGYTF. The CDR3 bases are TGTGCCAGCAGGCCTCCCGGGACAGGGGTTAGTGGCTACACCTTC.